Detailed here is one T cell receptor (beta chain). This clone came up once. Its antigen is still unknown. No per-base quality is available; no much larger clone lies one base away. Sorted T cell subsets were CFSE-labeled and co-cultured for around five days with allogeneic regulatory or mature dendritic cells at a 1:10 DC:T ratio. FACS was used to sort CD4+ or CD8+ cells into naive T cells (CD45RA+) and memory T cells (CD45RO+). Two healthy control subjects provided the T cells used for TCR sequencing. The Qiagen DNeasy Blood & Tissue Kit was used for extraction of genomic DNA. Multiplexed two-step PCR with Vbeta-specific forward primers and Jbeta-specific reverse primers was used to amplify TCRbeta CDR3 regions. TCRbeta libraries were sequenced on an Illumina instrument through the immunoSEQ service. The paper's processing steps were these. IMGT annotation was used to assign V, D and J genes, and synthetic CDR3 analogues were used to correct counts for multiplex PCR bias. In the immunoSEQ Analyzer, repertoire clonality was calculated as one minus normalized Shannon entropy. Fisher's exact test with Benjamini-Hochberg false discovery rate control was used to define clonal expansion, with two-tailed P<0.01. Not all clones reach the TCRdb copy of this immuneACCESS table, which keeps in-frame sequences only. Checked studies attribute under half of the gap to unresolved V genes and leave the rest unexplained. V, J and clone size are those of that table, while D and trimming were read from the DNA. The sample table lists around 11,000 clones, roughly two thirds of them with a count of one. Around 0.58% of the sample lies in the top ten.

This entry belongs to a study of regulatory dendritic cells for organ transplantation (TCRdb year 2017). With respect to the entire study: To make regulatory dendritic cells, monocytes were cultured with vitamin D3 on days 0 and 4 and with IL-10 on day 4. On day 6, LPS was added to the DC cultures to test how the DCs responded to a strong maturation-inducing agent. The TCRbeta repertoires of sorted naive and memory CD4+ and CD8+ T cells were sequenced before and after allostimulation with regulatory or mature dendritic cells. Study-wide conclusions, independent of this receptor: Allostimulation expanded memory CD8+ clones in both subjects, but regulatory dendritic cells appeared to induce more limited expansion than mature dendritic cells. Among the resting subsets, memory CD8+ T cells contained the most alloreactive TCR clonotypes. Repertoires were highly diverse in naive CD4+ and CD8+ T cells, less diverse in memory cells, and most oligoclonal in memory CD8+ cells. Only a couple of subjects were sequenced, and considerable between-individual heterogeneity in the alloreactive memory CD8+ T cell pool was noted by the authors.

V and J lose 0 bases and 1 base, and a span of 12 bases separates them. Spanning cysteine to phenylalanine, the CDR3 consists of 16 amino acids. The only DNA kept is the CDR3, 48 bases in frame from the first base. According to the germline V gene, CDR1 reads KGHSH and CDR2 reads LQKENI. The rearranged chain carries TRBV18 and TRBJ1-1; the D gene is perhaps TRBD1, on 6 matching bases. The sequence was obtained from a human donor in good health. Source material: naive CD4+ T cells from blood cultured with dendritic cells. The sample's cell subset or site label, in plain terms: CD45RA+ naive T cells. The CDR3 region: CASSPPGRGPNTEAFF. The base sequence is TGTGCCAGCTCACCACCGGGCAGGGGCCCGAACACTGAAGCTTTCTTT.